This T cell receptor beta chain was recorded in a study of T cell responses to AZD1222 COVID-19 vaccine. Study-level background: Second-dose intervals near 4 or 12 weeks were combined. Findings and limits, study-wide: Sampling captured repertoires only after the peak T cell response. Unmutated regions of variants are reportedly targeted by nearly half of spike-specific TCRs.

In the case of this clone: The antigen is not known.

CDR3 size: 12 residues. V was cut by 4 bases and J by 9 bases, with 10 bases left in between. Measured with immunoSEQ multiplex PCR; TCRdb has only the in-frame clones, and not every one. Found here are 100,000 to 140,000 clones, approximately 86% of them singletons; the top ten hold around 4.5%. The chain carries TRBV12-3 or TRBV12-4 and TRBJ1-5; D is uncertain. Specimen: peripheral blood, collected on day 0 of AZD1222 vaccination. This TCR derives from an adult in good health. DNA of the CDR3: TGTGCCAGCAGTTCACCCAAACTGCCCCAGCATTTT. Protein sequence: CASSSPKLPQHF.